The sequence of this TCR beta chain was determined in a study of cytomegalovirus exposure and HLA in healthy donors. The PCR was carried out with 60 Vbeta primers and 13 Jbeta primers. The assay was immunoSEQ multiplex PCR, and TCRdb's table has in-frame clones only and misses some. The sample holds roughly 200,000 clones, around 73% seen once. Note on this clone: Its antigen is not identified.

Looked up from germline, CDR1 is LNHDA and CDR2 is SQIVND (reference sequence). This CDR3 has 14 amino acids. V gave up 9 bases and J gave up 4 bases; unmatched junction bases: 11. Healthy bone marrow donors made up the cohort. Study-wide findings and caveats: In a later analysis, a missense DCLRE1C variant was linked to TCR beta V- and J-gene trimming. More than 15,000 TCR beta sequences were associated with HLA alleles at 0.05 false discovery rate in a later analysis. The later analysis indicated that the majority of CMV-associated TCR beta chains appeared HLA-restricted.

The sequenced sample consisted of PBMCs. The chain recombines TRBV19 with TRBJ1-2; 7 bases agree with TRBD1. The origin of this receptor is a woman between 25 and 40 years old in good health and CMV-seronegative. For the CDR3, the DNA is TGTGCCAGCGACCCCGGGGGACAGACCTATGGCTACACCTTC. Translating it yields CASDPGGQTYGYTF. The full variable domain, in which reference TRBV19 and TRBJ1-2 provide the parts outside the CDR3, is DGGITQSPKYLFRKEGQNVTLSCEQNLNHDAMYWYRQDPGQGLRLIYYSQIVNDFQKGDIAEGYSVSREKKESFPLTVTSAQKNPTAFYLCASDPGGQTYGYTFGSGTRLTVV.